This T cell receptor beta chain was sequenced in a study of blood T cell repertoires in COVID-19. The CDR3 loop spans 17 amino acids. The J segment lost 3 bases and the V segment lost 3 bases, leaving 11 bases of the junction unmatched. Per the germline V gene, CDR1 is LGHDT and CDR2 is YNNKEL (reference sequence). Produced via immunoSEQ multiplex PCR; TCRdb's table is partial and in-frame only. The table lists under 200,000 clones, less than 90% of them singletons, with around 6.5% in the top ten. This clone was seen once. Material: PBMCs or T cells enriched from blood (not recorded which). This chain uses TRBV3-1 (or the pseudogene TRBV3-2) with TRBJ1-1; TRBD1 matches 9 bases. The TCR was taken from a woman between 45 and 65 years old who had recovered from COVID-19. The CDR3 bases are TGTGCCAGCAGCCAGGATTACAGGGGGCAGTGGGACACTGAAGCTTTCTTT. Its translation: CASSQDYRGQWDTEAFF.